This T cell receptor (beta chain) comes out of a study of T-cell reconstitution after alpha-beta-depleted transplantation in children. Trimming at V came to 5 bases and at J to 4 bases, leaving 7 bases not matched to a gene. The CDR3 loop spans 15 amino acids. This clonotype was found a few times. Construction of the TCRbeta library involved unique molecular identifiers. TCRdb re-called the PCR reads through MiXCR, storing one row per CDR3 protein. The data contain 500,000 to 600,000 distinct CDR3 sequences, around 19% of them singletons. The sample was PBMCs from the stem cell graft donor, taken from the stem cell graft. The chain couples TRBV12-3 or TRBV12-4 to TRBJ2-3; 9 positions match TRBD1. The receptor was derived from a human donor who donated a stem cell graft to a child with acute lymphoblastic leukemia. CDR3 sequence: CASSRGQGAPDTQYF. The CDR3 nucleotides read TGTGCCAGCAGTCGGGGACAGGGCGCCCCAGATACGCAGTATTTT.